This TCR beta chain is drawn from a study of CXCR3-negative and CXCR3-positive naive CD8 T cells. The germline V gene has CDR1 MDHEN and CDR2 SYDVKM. The CDR3 is made up of 16 amino acids. General study results and limits: With CXCR3 expression partially decreased after cryopreservation, most assays relied on fresh PBMCs. The study inferred TCR strength from TRB CDR3 properties and found comparable surface CD5 between naive subsets. Diversity proved comparably high across both naive subsets and much lower in memory CD8+ cells. Higher TRB CDR3 hydrophobicity marked CXCR3-positive naive cells relative to CXCR3-negative naive cells. Similar TRBV-TRBJ gene usage was seen in naive CXCR3-negative and CXCR3-positive cells, but not in memory cells.

It was by 5' RACE with UMI labels that the TRB cDNA libraries were prepared. TCRdb re-called the 5' RACE reads and catalogs CDR3 proteins one per entry, DNA excluded. The table lists some 150,000 distinct CDR3 sequences. A remark on this clonotype: Its matching antigen is unknown.

The sequenced sample consisted of naive CXCR3+ CD8+ T cells from blood. Sample subset: CD45RO-CCR7+CD27+CD95- naive CD8+ T cells expressing CXCR3 (TNR3+). The V call is TRBV28, the J call TRBJ2-3; the D gene TCRdb calls, TRBD2, cannot be checked with no DNA. This TCR came from a human donor in good health. Some clones in this sample may be carry-over from other donors' samples. The CDR3 protein is CASSLGLAGFTDTQYF.